This TCR beta chain was identified during a study of blood T cells in healthy people across ages. Study-level findings and limits: Unsorted PBMCs ruled out conclusive naive versus antigen-experienced comparison.

A second PCR of about 7 to 12 cycles used a sample-barcoded 5' primer and a J-beta primer mix. Sequencing of every sample gave 2.5 million or more CDR3-containing paired-end reads. TCRdb used MiXCR to reprocess the 5' RACE reads, holding one entry per CDR3 protein. This sample has about 1.5 million distinct CDR3 sequences; 35% to 45% occur once, and the top ten carry around 4%. There are a few counts of this clonotype. The antigen is not known. The receptor was isolated from a woman aged 18-29 years in good health. The sequenced sample was blood.

The CDR3 sequence is CASSLFSVMNTEAFF. As DNA, the CDR3 is TGTGCCAGCAGCCTATTCAGCGTTATGAACACTGAAGCTTTCTTT. This chain connects TRBV7-6 to TRBJ1-1; D remains unclear. This CDR3 has 15 residues. Germline V gives CDR1 SGHVS, CDR2 FNYEAQ. The V gene lost 5 bases and the J gene lost 0 bases, with 13 bases spanning the gap.